The present entry profiles one T cell receptor (beta chain) with its context. This sample is part of a study of blood T cell repertoires in COVID-19. Overall study context: From the United States, Italy and Spain came samples of acute and convalescent COVID-19. T cells, B-cell-depleted T cells, or PBMCs supplied cDNA or gDNA.

Deletions cut 2 bases from V and 8 bases from J, with 15 bases between. CDR3 length: 14 amino acids. Germline lookup yields CDR1 ENHRY and CDR2 SYGVKD. Followed longitudinally, the Seattle patients had been enrolled during active infection. In the study's own analysis: From reference gene primer amplification, estimates of nucleated cell counts were derived. The assay was immunoSEQ multiplex PCR, and TCRdb's table has in-frame clones only and misses some. V and J calls and clone size are given by that table; D and trimming were obtained from the DNA. The sample records roughly 480,000 clones, approximately 89% being singletons.

The sample consisted of peripheral blood. The gene calls are TRBV10-3 and TRBJ1-2; tentatively, D is TRBD1 (6 bases). The sequence was obtained from a young man with COVID-19, enrolled during active disease. CDR3 sequence (DNA): TGTGCCATCAGTGAGCTTAATCAGGGGATGGGCTACACCTTC. This encodes CAISELNQGMGYTF.